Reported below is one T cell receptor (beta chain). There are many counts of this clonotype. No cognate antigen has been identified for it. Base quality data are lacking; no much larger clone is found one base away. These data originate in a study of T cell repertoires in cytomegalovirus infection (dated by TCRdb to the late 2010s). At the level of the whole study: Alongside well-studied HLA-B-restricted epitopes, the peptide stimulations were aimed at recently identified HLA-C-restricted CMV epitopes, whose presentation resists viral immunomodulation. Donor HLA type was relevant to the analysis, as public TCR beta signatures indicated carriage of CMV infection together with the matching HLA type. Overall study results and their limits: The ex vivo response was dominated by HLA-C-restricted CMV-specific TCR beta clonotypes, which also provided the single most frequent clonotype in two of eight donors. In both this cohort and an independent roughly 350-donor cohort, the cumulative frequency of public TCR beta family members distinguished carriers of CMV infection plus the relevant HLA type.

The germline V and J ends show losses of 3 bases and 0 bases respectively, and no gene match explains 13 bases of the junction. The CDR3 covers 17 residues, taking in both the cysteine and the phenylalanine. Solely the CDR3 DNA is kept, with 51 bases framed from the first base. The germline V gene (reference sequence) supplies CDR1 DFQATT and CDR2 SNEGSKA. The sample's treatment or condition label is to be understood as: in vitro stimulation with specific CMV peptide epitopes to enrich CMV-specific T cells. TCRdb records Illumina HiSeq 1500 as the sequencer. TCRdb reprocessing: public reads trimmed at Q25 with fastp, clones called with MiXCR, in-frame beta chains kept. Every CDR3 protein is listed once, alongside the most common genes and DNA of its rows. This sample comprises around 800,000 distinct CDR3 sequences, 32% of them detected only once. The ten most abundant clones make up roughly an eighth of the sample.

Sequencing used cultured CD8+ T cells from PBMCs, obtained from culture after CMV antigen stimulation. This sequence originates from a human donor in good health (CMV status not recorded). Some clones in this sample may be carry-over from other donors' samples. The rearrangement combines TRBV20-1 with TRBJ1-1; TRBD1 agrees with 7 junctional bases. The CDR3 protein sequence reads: CSARALYRGRMNTEAFF. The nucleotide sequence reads TGCAGTGCTAGGGCCCTATACAGGGGTCGGATGAACACTGAAGCTTTCTTT.